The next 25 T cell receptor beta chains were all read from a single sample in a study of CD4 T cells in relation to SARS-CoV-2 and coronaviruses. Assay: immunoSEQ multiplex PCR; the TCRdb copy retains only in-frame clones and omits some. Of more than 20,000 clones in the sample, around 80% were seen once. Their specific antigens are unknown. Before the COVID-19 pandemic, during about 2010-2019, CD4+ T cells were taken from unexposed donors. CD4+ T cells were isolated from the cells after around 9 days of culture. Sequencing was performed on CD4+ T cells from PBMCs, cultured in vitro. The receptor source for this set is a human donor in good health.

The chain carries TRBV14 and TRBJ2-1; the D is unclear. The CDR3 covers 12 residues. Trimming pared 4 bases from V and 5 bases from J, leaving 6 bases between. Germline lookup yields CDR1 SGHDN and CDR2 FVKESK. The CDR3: CASSPTDNEQFF. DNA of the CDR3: TGTGCCAGCAGCCCGACTGACAATGAGCAGTTCTTC.

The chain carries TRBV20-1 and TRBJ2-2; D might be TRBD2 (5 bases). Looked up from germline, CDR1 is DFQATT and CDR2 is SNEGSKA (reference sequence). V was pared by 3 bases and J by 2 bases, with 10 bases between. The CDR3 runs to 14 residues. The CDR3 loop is CSASGGTNTGELFF. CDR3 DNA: TGCAGTGCTAGTGGAGGAACCAACACCGGGGAGCTGTTTTTT.

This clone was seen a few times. CDR3 loop: CAISGGNTIYF. The CDR3 DNA reads TGTGCCATCAGTGGCGGAAACACCATATATTTT. This rearrangement joins TRBV10-3 to TRBJ1-3; D not certain. CDR1 and CDR2 (germline): ENHRY, SYGVKD. Trimming took off 4 bases at V and 4 bases at J, with 2 bases between the two ends. This CDR3 spans 11 amino acids.

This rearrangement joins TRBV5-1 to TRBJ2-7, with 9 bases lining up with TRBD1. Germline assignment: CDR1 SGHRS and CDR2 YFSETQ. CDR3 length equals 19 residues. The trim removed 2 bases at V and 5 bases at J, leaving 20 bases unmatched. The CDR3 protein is CASSLVWDRATKLRNEQYF. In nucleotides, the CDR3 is TGCGCCAGCAGCTTAGTTTGGGACAGGGCCACAAAATTAAGGAACGAGCAGTACTTC.

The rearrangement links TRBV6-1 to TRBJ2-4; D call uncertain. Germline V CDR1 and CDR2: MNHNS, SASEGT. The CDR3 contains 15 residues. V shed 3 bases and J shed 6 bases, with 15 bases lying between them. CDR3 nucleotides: TGTGCCAGCAGTGAGCGGTCGGTAGTGTCAAACATTCAGTACTTC. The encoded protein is CASSERSVVSNIQYF.

The CDR3 DNA sequence: TGTGCCATCAAAGGAGGTAGGGGAGTCACTGAAGCTTTCTTT. The encoded protein is CAIKGGRGVTEAFF. The chain couples TRBV10-3 to TRBJ1-1, with TRBD1 as a possible D gene (5 bases). CDR1 ENHRY and CDR2 SYGVKD come from the germline V gene. CDR3 length: 14 residues. V was pared by 7 bases and J by 4 bases, with 16 bases between.

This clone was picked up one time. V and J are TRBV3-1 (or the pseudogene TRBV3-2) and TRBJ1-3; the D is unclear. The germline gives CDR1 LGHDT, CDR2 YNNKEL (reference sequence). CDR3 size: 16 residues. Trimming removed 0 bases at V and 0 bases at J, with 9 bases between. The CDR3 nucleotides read TGTGCCAGCAGCCAAGAGAACAGCCCCTCTGGAAACACCATATATTTT. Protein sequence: CASSQENSPSGNTIYF.

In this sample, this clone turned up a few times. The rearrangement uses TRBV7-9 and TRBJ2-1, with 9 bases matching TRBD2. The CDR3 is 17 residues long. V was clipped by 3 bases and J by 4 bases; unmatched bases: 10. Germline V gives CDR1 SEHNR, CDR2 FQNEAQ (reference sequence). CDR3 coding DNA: TGTGCCAGCAGCTTCGGCCAACTAGCGGGTGGATACAATGAGCAGTTCTTC. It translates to CASSFGQLAGGYNEQFF.

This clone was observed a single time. The chain's CDR3 is CASSLRLAGDADEQFF. CDR3 DNA: TGTGCCAGCAGCTTACGACTAGCGGGAGACGCCGATGAGCAGTTCTTC. The chain carries TRBV7-2 and TRBJ2-1, with 12 nucleotides matching TRBD2. CDR1 is SGHTA and CDR2 is FQGNSA in the germline V gene. The CDR3 sequence is 16 residues long. V shed 2 bases and J 8 bases; nucleotides not matched to a gene: 7.

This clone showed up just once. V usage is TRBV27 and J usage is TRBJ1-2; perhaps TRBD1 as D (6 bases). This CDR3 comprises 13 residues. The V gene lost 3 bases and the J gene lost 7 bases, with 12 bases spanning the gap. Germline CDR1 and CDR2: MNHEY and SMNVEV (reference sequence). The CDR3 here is CASSLRGKGGYTF. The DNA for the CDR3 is TGTGCCAGCAGTTTGAGGGGGAAAGGTGGCTACACCTTC.

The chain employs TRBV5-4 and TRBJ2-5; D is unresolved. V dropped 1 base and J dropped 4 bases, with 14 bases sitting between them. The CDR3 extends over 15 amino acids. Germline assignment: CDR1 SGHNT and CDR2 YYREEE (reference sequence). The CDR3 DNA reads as TGTGCCAGCAGCTTGTACGTCAGCCGGATAGAGACCCAGTACTTC. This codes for CASSLYVSRIETQYF.

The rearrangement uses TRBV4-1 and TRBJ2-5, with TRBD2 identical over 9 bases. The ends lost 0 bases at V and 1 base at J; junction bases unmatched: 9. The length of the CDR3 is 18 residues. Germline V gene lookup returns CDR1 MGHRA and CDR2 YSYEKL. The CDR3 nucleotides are TGCGCCAGCAGCCAAGAGGGGCCGACTAGCGGCTTCCAAGAGACCCAGTACTTC. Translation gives CASSQEGPTSGFQETQYF.

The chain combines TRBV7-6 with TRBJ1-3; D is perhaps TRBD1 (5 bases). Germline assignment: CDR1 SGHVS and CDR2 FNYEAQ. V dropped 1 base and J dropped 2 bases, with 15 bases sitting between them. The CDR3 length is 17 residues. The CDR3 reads CASSLEAGAEPGNTIYF. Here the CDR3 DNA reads TGTGCCAGCAGCTTAGAGGCCGGGGCCGAACCTGGAAACACCATATATTTT.

This CDR3 reads CASSLGGQSIAYEQYF. The CDR3 DNA sequence: TGTGCCAGCAGCCTTGGGGGGCAGTCGATTGCTTACGAGCAGTACTTC. The V and J genes are TRBV7-8 and TRBJ2-7, with D perhaps matching TRBD1 or TRBD2 (6 bases each). CDR3 length: 16 residues. CDR1 and CDR2 (germline): SGHVS, FQNEAQ. V was trimmed by 5 bases and J by 4 bases, leaving 21 bases between them.

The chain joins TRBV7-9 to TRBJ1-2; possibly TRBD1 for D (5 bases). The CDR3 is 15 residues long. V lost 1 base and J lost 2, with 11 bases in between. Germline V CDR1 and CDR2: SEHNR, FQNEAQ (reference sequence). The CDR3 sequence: CASSLGGVGNYGYTF. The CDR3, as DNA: TGTGCCAGCAGCTTAGGAGGGGTCGGAAACTATGGCTACACCTTC.

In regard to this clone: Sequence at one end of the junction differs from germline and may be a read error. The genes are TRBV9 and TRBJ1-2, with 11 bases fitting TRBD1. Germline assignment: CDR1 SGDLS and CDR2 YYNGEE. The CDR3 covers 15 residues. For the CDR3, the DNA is TGTGTCAGCAGCGTAGAGGGGACAGGGGGCTATGGCTACACCTTC. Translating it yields CVSSVEGTGGYGYTF.

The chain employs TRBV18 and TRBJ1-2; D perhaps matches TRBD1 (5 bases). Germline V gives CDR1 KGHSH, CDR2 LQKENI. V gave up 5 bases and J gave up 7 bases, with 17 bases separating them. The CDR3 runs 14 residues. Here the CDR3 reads CASSDSGTHSGYTF. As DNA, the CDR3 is TGTGCCAGCTCAGATTCGGGGACCCATAGTGGCTACACCTTC.

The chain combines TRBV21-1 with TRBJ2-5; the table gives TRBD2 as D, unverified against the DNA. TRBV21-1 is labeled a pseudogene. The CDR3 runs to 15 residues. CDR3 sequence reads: CASSLGTSGQETQYF. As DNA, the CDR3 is TGTGCCAGCAGCCTCGGGACTAGCGGACAAGAGACCCAGTACTTC.

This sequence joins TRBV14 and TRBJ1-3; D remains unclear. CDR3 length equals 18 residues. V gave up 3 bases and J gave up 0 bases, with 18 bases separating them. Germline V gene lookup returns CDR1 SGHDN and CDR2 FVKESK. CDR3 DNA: TGTGCCAGCAGCCACTTACCACAGTCTTCGACCTCTGGAAACACCATATATTTT. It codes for CASSHLPQSSTSGNTIYF. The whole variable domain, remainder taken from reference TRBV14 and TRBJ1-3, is EAGVTQFPSHSVIEKGQTVTLRCDPISGHDNLYWYRRVMGKEIKFLLHFVKESKQDESGMPNNRFLAERTGGTYSTLKVQPAELEDSGVYFCASSHLPQSSTSGNTIYFGEGSWLTVV.

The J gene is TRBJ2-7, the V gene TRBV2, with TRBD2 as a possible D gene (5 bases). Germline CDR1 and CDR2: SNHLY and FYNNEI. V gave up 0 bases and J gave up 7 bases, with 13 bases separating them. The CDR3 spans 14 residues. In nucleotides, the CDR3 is TGTGCCAGCAGTGAAGCGCGGGCCGCTCTAGAGCAGTACTTC. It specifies CASSEARAALEQYF.

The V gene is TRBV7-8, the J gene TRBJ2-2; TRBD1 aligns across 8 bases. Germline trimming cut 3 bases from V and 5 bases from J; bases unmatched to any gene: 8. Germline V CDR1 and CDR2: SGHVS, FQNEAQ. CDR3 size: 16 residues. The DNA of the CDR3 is TGTGCCAGCAGCTTCCGGACAGGGCGGTCGACCGGGGAGCTGTTTTTT. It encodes CASSFRTGRSTGELFF.

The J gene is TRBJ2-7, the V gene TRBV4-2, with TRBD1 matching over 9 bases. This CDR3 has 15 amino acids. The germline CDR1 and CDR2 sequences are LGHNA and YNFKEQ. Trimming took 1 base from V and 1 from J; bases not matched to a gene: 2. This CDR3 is CASSQVDRGSYEQYF. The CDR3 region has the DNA TGTGCCAGCAGCCAAGTGGACAGGGGATCCTACGAGCAGTACTTC.

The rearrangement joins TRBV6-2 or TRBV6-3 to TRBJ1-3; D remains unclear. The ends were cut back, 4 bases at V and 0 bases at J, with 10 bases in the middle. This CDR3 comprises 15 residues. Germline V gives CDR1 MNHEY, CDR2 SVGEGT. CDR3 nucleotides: TGTGCCAGCAGTTTCGCGCAGCTCTCTGGAAACACCATATATTTT. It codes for CASSFAQLSGNTIYF.

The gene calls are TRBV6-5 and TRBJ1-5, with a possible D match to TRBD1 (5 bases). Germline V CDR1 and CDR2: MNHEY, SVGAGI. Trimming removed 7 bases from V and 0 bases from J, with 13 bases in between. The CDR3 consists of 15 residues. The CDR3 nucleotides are TGTGCCAGCAAGGAGCGGACACTTAGCAATCAGCCCCAGCATTTT. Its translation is CASKERTLSNQPQHF.

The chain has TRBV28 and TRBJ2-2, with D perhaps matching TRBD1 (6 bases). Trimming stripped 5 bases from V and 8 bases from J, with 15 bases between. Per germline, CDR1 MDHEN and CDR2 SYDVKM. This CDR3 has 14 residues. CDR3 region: CASSLLQGVGELFF. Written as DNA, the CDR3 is TGTGCCAGCAGTCTCCTACAGGGTGTGGGGGAGCTGTTTTTT.